The 18 T cell receptor beta chains below were found in one sample sequenced in a study of memory CD4+ T cells and cytomegalovirus serostatus. TCRdb's table, derived via immunoSEQ multiplex PCR, lists solely in-frame clones and lacks some. The profile covers under 50,000 clones, with roughly 78% appearing a single time and approximately 0.97% taken by the ten largest. The sort gate was single viable CD3+CD4+CD8-CD45RO+ cells for memory CD4+ T cells. The specimen sequenced was memory CD4+ T cells from blood. The source of these receptors is an adult in good health and CMV-seronegative.

The rearrangement joins TRBV6-5 to TRBJ1-4; perhaps TRBD1 as D (6 bases). The CDR3 has 13 amino acids. V was clipped by 6 bases and J by 8 bases, with 13 bases between them. Germline V CDR1 and CDR2: MNHEY, SVGAGI. CDR3 sequence (DNA): TGTGCCAGCAGGTACAGGGACGGGGAAAAACTGTTTTTT. This translates into CASRYRDGEKLFF.

The chain employs TRBV7-3 and TRBJ2-3; maybe TRBD2 (7 bases). CDR1 and CDR2 from the germline V gene are SGHTA and FQGTGA. Trimming pared 5 bases from V and 3 bases from J, leaving 15 bases between. CDR3 length: 15 amino acids. The CDR3 loop is CASSPQRGGTDTQYF. In DNA, the CDR3 is TGTGCCAGCAGCCCTCAGAGGGGGGGGACAGATACGCAGTATTTT. Combining the CDR3 with reference TRBV7-3 and TRBJ2-3 gives the whole variable domain GAGVSQTPSNKVTEKGKYVELRCDPISGHTALYWYRQSLGQGPEFLIYFQGTGAADDSGLPNDRFFAVRPEGSVSTLKIQRTERGDSAVYLCASSPQRGGTDTQYFGPGTRLTVL.

Written as DNA, the CDR3 is TGCGCCAGCAGCCAAGATTTACGAGGGCCCACAGATACGCAGTATTTT. Translation: CASSQDLRGPTDTQYF. The genes are TRBV4-3 and TRBJ2-3; possibly TRBD2 for D (5 bases). The CDR3 extends over 16 amino acids. V gave up 0 bases and J gave up 2 bases, with 12 bases separating them. Germline V CDR1 and CDR2: LGHNA, YSLEER.

This chain connects TRBV19 to TRBJ2-7, with D possibly being TRBD1 or TRBD2 (6 bases each). Trimming stripped 6 bases from V and 6 bases from J, with 18 bases between. The CDR3 sequence is 14 residues long. Germline values: CDR1 LNHDA, CDR2 SQIVND (reference sequence). Here the CDR3 reads CASSVFIQGGEQYF. DNA of the CDR3: TGTGCCAGTAGCGTATTCATACAGGGAGGCGAGCAGTACTTC.

The genes are TRBV5-1 and TRBJ2-3; 7 nucleotides match TRBD2. CDR1 and CDR2 from the germline V gene are SGHRS and YFSETQ. V trimming: 4 bases; J trimming: 4 bases; junction bases outside the gene matches: 3. This CDR3 has 13 amino acids. CDR3 region: CASSQAGSDTQYF. The DNA of the CDR3 is TGCGCCAGCAGCCAAGCGGGGTCAGATACGCAGTATTTT. Full variable domain (rest looked up from reference TRBV5-1 and TRBJ2-3): KAGVTQTPRYLIKTRGQQVTLSCSPISGHRSVSWYQQTPGQGLQFLFEYFSETQRNKGNFPGRFSGRQFSNSRSEMNVSTLELGDSALYLCASSQAGSDTQYFGPGTRLTVL.

This clone occurred a few times. This chain joins TRBV30 and TRBJ1-5; D is ambiguous. V was pared by 0 bases and J by 3 bases, with 6 bases between. The CDR3 is 13 amino acids. Germline assignment: CDR1 GTSNPN and CDR2 SVGIG (reference sequence). The CDR3 sequence is CAWSVQVNQPQHF. CDR3 bases: TGTGCCTGGAGTGTCCAGGTCAATCAGCCCCAGCATTTT.

The chain is built from TRBV9 and TRBJ2-5; D remains ambiguous. The CDR3 extends over 16 amino acids. Between the trimmed V and J ends, which lost 3 bases and 1 base, there was a span of 16 bases. Germline values: CDR1 SGDLS, CDR2 YYNGEE. Here the CDR3 DNA reads TGTGCCAGCAGCGCCGCGAACTCGTTCGGCCAAGAGACCCAGTACTTC. It specifies CASSAANSFGQETQYF.

The J gene is TRBJ2-7, the V gene TRBV7-3; 8 positions match TRBD1. The CDR3 is made up of 12 amino acids. The germline V gene encodes CDR1 SGHTA and CDR2 FQGTGA. V dropped 4 bases and J dropped 6; count of bases not matched to a gene: 2. CDR3 sequence: CASSSDRGEQYF. The CDR3 DNA sequence: TGTGCCAGCAGCTCCGACAGGGGCGAGCAGTACTTC.

The V call is TRBV2, the J call TRBJ1-1; unclear D gene. V was pared by 4 bases and J by 2 bases, with 11 bases between. Germline V lookup: CDR1 SNHLY, CDR2 FYNNEI. The CDR3 runs 14 residues. Here the CDR3 reads CASSVTAVNTEAFF. The CDR3 DNA reads TGTGCCAGCAGTGTAACAGCTGTTAACACTGAAGCTTTCTTT.

This clone came up a few times. The chain combines TRBV7-2 with TRBJ1-1; TRBD1 agrees at 7 bases. CDR1 and CDR2 (germline): SGHTA, FQGNSA. This CDR3 spans 15 amino acids. The junction had 6 bases not matched to a gene; V was cut back by 5 bases and J by 0 bases. Written as DNA, the CDR3 is TGTGCCAGCAGCCTCCGGACAGGCATGAACACTGAAGCTTTCTTT. Protein product: CASSLRTGMNTEAFF.

This clone was observed a handful of times. This rearrangement joins TRBV7-9 to TRBJ2-5; D is perhaps TRBD1 or TRBD2 (5 bases each). The CDR3 sequence is 15 residues long. V was cut by 0 bases and J by 1 base, with 9 bases left in between. Germline CDR1 is SEHNR and CDR2 is FQNEAQ (reference sequence). The CDR3 is CASSLAWGTQETQYF. CDR3 bases: TGTGCCAGCAGCTTAGCCTGGGGGACCCAAGAGACCCAGTACTTC.

The chain carries TRBV18 and TRBJ2-3; no clear D gene. V gave up 3 bases and J gave up 0 bases, with 7 bases separating them. This CDR3 comprises 14 residues. Germline loops: CDR1 KGHSH, CDR2 LQKENI. The chain's CDR3 is CASSPFGSTDTQYF. As DNA, the CDR3 is TGTGCCAGCTCACCCTTCGGGAGCACAGATACGCAGTATTTT.

The genes are TRBV7-2 and TRBJ2-1; D remains ambiguous. The germline V gene encodes CDR1 SGHTA and CDR2 FQGNSA. V gave up 2 bases and J gave up 5 bases, with 19 bases separating them. The CDR3 length is 17 residues. Written as DNA, the CDR3 is TGTGCCAGCAGCTTATCCCACCAAGGACCAGCCAACAATGAGCAGTTCTTC. Residues: CASSLSHQGPANNEQFF.

This clone came up once. J is TRBJ2-2 and V is TRBV5-1; TRBD1 or TRBD2 may be the D gene (5 bases each). V was trimmed by 4 bases and J by 3 bases, leaving 13 bases between them. The CDR3 loop spans 15 amino acids. Germline CDR1 reads SGHRS; CDR2 reads YFSETQ. The CDR3 sequence: CASSPLGEYTGELFF. Here the CDR3 DNA reads TGCGCCAGCAGCCCACTGGGGGAGTACACCGGGGAGCTGTTTTTT. Filled out from reference TRBV5-1 and TRBJ2-2, the complete variable domain reads KAGVTQTPRYLIKTRGQQVTLSCSPISGHRSVSWYQQTPGQGLQFLFEYFSETQRNKGNFPGRFSGRQFSNSRSEMNVSTLELGDSALYLCASSPLGEYTGELFFGEGSRLTVL.

This chain links TRBV7-2 with TRBJ1-5; 9 bases agree with TRBD1. Germline-derived CDR1 and CDR2 are SGHTA and FQGNSA. V shed 8 bases and J 2 bases; nucleotides not matched to a gene: 7. The CDR3 loop spans 15 amino acids. In nucleotides, the CDR3 is TGTGCCAGCGACACAGGGGGCAGGGGCAATCAGCCCCAGCATTTT. Residues: CASDTGGRGNQPQHF. The full variable domain, with the rest looked up from reference TRBV7-2 and TRBJ1-5, is GAGVSQSPSNKVTEKGKDVELRCDPISGHTALYWYRQSLGQGLEFLIYFQGNSAPDKSGLPSDRFSAERTGGSVSTLTIQRTQQEDSAVYLCASDTGGRGNQPQHFGDGTRLSIL.

The V and J genes are TRBV7-3 and TRBJ2-1, with TRBD1 identical over 7 bases. V was clipped by 5 bases and J by 6 bases; unmatched bases: 7. The CDR3 extends over 14 amino acids. CDR1 is SGHTA and CDR2 is FQGTGA in the germline V gene. This chain's CDR3 is CASSPPGTVNEQFF. The DNA for the CDR3 is TGTGCCAGCAGCCCCCCCGGGACAGTCAATGAGCAGTTCTTC.

This clone was counted only a few times. The V gene is TRBV7-9, the J gene TRBJ1-1; no clear D gene. The CDR3 extends over 14 amino acids. Trimming removed 1 base from V and 0 bases from J, with 6 bases in between. In germline, CDR1 is SEHNR, CDR2 FQNEAQ (reference sequence). The CDR3 nucleotides read TGTGCCAGCAGCTTAGTCAGGATGAACACTGAAGCTTTCTTT. This gives the protein CASSLVRMNTEAFF. The full variable domain, rest sourced from reference TRBV7-9 and TRBJ1-1, is DTGVSQNPRHKITKRGQNVTFRCDPISEHNRLYWYRQTLGQGPEFLTYFQNEAQLEKSRLLSDRFSAERPKGSFSTLEIQRTEQGDSAMYLCASSLVRMNTEAFFGQGTRLTVV.

The rearrangement links TRBV30 to TRBJ2-3, with 12 nucleotides matching TRBD2. This CDR3 has 14 residues. Germline V gene sequence: CDR1 GTSNPN, CDR2 SVGIG (reference sequence). V was pared by 6 bases and J by 4 bases, with 5 bases of the junction left unmatched. The CDR3 region is CACPSGGAADTQYF. The CDR3 DNA sequence: TGTGCCTGCCCTAGCGGGGGGGCGGCAGATACGCAGTATTTT.